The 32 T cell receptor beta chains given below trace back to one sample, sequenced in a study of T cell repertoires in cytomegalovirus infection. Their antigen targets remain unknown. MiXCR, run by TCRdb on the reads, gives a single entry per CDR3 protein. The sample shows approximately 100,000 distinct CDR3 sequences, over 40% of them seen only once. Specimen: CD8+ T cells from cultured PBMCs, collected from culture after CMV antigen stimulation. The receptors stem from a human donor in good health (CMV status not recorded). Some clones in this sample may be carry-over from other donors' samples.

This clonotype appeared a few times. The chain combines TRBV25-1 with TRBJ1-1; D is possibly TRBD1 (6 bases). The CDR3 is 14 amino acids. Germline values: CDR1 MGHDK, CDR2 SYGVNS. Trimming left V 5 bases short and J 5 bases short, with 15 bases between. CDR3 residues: CASSIEGVWTEAFF. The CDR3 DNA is TGTGCCAGCAGTATAGAGGGGGTGTGGACTGAAGCTTTCTTT.

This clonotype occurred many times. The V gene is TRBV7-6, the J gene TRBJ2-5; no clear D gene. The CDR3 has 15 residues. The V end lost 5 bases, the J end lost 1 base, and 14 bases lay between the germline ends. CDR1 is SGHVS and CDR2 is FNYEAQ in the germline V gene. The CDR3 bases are TGTGCCAGCAGCCCAGCTTCGTTTGCCCAAGAGACCCAGTACTTC. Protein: CASSPASFAQETQYF.

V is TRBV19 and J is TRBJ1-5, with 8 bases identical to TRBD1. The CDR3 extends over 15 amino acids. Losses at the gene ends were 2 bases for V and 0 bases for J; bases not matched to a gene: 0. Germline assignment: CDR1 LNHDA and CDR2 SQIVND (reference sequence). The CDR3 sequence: CASSITGGSNQPQHF. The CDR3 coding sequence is TGTGCCAGTAGTATAACAGGGGGTAGCAATCAGCCCCAGCATTTT. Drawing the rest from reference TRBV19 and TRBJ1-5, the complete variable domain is DGGITQSPKYLFRKEGQNVTLSCEQNLNHDAMYWYRQDPGQGLRLIYYSQIVNDFQKGDIAEGYSVSREKKESFPLTVTSAQKNPTAFYLCASSITGGSNQPQHFGDGTRLSIL.

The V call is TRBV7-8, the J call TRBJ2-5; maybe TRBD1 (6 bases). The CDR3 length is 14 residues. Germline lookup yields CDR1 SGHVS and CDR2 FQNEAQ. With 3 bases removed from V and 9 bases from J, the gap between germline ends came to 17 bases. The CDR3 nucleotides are TGTGCCAGCAGCTTGGAGGCCAGGGGAGCCCCCCAGTACTTC. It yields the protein CASSLEARGAPQYF.

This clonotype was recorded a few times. CDR3 in amino acids: CASGGVLQNIQYF. As DNA, the CDR3 is TGTGCCAGCGGGGGCGTCCTCCAAAACATTCAGTACTTC. The chain links TRBV12-3 or TRBV12-4 to TRBJ2-4, with D perhaps matching TRBD1 (6 bases). The CDR3 totals 13 residues. V was trimmed by 8 bases and J by 5 bases, leaving 13 bases between them.

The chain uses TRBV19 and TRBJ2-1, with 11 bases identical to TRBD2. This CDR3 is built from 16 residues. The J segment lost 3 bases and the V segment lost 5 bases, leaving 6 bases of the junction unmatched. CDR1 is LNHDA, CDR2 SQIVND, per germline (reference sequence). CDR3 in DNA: TGTGCCAGTAGTCCTCCGGGACTAGCGGTCTACAATGAGCAGTTCTTC. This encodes CASSPPGLAVYNEQFF.

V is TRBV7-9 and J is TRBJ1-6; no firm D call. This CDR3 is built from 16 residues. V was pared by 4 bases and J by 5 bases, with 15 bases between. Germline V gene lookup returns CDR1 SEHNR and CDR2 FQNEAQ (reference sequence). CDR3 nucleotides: TGTGCCAGCAGCTCCTGGACGGTCGTAGATAATTCACCCCTCCACTTT. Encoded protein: CASSSWTVVDNSPLHF.

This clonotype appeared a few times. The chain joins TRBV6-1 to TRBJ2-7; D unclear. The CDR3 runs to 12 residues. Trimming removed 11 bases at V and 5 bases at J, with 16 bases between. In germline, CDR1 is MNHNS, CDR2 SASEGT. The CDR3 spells CASGSTGNEQYF. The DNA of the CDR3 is TGTGCCTCGGGTTCAACTGGGAACGAGCAGTACTTC.

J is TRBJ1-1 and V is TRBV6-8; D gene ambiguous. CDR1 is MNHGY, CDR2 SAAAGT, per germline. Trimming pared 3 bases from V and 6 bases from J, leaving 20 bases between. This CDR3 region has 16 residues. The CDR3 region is CASSYSIAAANAEAFF. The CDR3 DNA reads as TGTGCCAGCAGTTATTCGATTGCCGCGGCCAACGCTGAAGCTTTCTTT.

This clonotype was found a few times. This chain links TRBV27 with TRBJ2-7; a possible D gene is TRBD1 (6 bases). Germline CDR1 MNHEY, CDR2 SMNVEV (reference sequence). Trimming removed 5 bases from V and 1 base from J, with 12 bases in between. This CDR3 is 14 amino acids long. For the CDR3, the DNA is TGTGCCAGCAGTGACAGACAGGATTCCTACGAGCAGTACTTC. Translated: CASSDRQDSYEQYF.

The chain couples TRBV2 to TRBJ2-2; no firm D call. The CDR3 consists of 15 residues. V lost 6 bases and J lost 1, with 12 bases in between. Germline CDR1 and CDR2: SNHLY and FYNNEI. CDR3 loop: CASRATFVNTGELFF. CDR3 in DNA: TGTGCCAGCAGGGCGACTTTCGTGAACACCGGGGAGCTGTTTTTT.

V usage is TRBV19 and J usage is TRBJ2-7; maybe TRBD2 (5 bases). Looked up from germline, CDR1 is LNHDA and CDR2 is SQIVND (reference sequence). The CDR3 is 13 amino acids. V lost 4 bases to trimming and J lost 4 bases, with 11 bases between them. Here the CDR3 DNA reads TGTGCCAGTAGTACCTCGGGGAGTTACGAGCAGTACTTC. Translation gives CASSTSGSYEQYF.

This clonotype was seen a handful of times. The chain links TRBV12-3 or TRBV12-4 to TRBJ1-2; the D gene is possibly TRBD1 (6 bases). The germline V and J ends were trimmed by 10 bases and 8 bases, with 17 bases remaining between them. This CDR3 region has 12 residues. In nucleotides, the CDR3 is TGTGCCACCAGGAGGGGGGGGTTAGGCTACACCTTC. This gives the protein CATRRGGLGYTF.

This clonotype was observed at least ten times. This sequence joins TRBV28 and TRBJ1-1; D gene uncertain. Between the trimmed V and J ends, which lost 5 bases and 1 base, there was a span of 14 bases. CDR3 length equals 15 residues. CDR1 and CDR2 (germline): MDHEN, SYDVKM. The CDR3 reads CASSPFEARNTEAFF. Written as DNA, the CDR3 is TGTGCCAGCAGTCCCTTTGAAGCCCGGAACACTGAAGCTTTCTTT.

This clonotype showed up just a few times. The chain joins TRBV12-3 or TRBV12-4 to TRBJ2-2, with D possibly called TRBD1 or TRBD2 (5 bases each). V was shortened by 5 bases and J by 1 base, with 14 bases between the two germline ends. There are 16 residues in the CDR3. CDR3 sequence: CASSTWDPMNTGELFF. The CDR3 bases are TGTGCCAGCAGTACGTGGGACCCGATGAACACCGGGGAGCTGTTTTTT.

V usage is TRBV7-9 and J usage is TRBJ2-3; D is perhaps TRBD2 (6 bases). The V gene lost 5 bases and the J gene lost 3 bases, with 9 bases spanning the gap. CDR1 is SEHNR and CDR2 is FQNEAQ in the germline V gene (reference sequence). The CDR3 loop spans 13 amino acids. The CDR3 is CASSVSGTDTQYF. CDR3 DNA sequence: TGTGCCAGCAGCGTGAGCGGGACAGATACGCAGTATTTT.

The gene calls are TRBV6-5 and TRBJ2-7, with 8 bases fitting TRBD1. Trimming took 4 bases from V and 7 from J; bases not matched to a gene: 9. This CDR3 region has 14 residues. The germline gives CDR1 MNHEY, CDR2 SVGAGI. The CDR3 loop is CASSFQGAMREQYF. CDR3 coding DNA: TGTGCCAGCAGTTTCCAGGGGGCGATGAGGGAGCAGTACTTC.

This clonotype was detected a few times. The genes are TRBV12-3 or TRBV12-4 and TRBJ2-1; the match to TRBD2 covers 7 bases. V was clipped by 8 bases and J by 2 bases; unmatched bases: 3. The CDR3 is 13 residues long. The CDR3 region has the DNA TGTGCCAGCGTCGGGGGGACCTACAATGAGCAGTTCTTC. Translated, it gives CASVGGTYNEQFF.

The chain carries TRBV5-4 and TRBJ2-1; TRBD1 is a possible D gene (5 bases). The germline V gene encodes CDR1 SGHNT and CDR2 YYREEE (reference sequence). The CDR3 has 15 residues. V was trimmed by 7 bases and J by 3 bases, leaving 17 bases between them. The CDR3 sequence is CASEVEGANYNEQFF. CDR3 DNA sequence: TGTGCCAGCGAAGTAGAAGGGGCCAACTACAATGAGCAGTTCTTC.

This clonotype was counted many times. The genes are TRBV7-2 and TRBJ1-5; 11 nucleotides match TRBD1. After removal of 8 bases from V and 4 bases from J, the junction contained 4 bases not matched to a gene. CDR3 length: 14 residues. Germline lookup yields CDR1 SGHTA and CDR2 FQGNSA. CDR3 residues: CASGQGAENQPQHF. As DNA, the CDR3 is TGTGCCAGCGGACAGGGGGCAGAAAATCAGCCCCAGCATTTT.

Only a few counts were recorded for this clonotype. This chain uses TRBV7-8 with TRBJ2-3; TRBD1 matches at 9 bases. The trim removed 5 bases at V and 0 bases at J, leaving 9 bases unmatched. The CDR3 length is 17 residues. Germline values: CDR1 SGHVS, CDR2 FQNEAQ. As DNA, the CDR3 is TGTGCCAGCAGCATCTGGACAGGGGATGTTAGCACAGATACGCAGTATTTT. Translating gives CASSIWTGDVSTDTQYF.

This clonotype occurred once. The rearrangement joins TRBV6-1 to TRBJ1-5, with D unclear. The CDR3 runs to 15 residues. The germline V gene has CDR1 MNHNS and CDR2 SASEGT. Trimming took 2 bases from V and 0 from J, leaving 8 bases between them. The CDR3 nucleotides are TGTGCCAGCAGTGAAATGGAGGGTAGCAATCAGCCCCAGCATTTT. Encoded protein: CASSEMEGSNQPQHF.

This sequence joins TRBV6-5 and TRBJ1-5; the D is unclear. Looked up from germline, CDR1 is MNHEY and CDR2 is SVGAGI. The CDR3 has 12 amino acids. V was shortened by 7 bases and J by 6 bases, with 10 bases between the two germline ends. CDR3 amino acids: CASTTGGQPQHF. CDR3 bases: TGTGCCAGCACCACGGGAGGTCAGCCCCAGCATTTT.

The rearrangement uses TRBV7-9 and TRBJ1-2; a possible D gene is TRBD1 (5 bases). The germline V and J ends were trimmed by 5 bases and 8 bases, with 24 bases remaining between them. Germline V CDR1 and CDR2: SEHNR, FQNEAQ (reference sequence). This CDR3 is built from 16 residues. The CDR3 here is CASSREDRDRTMGYTF. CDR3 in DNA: TGTGCCAGCAGCCGAGAAGATAGGGACCGGACGATGGGCTACACCTTC.

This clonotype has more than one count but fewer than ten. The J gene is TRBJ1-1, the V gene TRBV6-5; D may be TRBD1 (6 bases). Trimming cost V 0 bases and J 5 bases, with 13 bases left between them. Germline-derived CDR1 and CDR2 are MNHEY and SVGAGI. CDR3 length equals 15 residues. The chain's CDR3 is CASSYSNRAGTEAFF. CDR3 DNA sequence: TGTGCCAGCAGTTACTCGAACAGGGCTGGAACTGAAGCTTTCTTT.

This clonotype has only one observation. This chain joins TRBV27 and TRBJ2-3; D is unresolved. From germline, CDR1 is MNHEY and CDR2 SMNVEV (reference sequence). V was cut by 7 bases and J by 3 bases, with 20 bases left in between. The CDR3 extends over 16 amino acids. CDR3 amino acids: CASTKDPIPSTDTQYF. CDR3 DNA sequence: TGTGCCAGCACCAAGGACCCTATCCCTAGTACAGATACGCAGTATTTT.

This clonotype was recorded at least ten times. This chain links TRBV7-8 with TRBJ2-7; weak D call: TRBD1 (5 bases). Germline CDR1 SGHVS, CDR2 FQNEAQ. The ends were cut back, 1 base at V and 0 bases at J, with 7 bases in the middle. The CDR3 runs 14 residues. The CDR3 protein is CASSLGGNSYEQYF. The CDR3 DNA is TGTGCCAGCAGCTTAGGGGGCAACTCCTACGAGCAGTACTTC.

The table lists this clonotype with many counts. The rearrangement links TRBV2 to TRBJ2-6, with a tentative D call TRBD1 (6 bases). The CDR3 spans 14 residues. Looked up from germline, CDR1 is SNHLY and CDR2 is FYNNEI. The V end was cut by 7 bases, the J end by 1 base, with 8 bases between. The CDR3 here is CASIGQSGANVLTF. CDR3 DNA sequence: TGTGCCAGCATCGGACAGTCTGGGGCCAACGTCCTGACTTTC.

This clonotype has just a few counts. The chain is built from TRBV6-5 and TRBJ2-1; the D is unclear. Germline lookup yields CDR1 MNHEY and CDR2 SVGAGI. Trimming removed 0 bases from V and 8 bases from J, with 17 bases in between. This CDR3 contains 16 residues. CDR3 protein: CASSYSWLGPRDEQFF. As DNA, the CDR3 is TGTGCCAGCAGTTACTCGTGGTTAGGACCTCGGGATGAGCAGTTCTTC.

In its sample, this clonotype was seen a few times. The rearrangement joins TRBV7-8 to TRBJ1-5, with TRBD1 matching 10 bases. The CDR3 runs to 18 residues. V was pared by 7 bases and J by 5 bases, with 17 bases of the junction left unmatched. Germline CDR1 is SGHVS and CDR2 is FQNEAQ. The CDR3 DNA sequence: TGTGCCAGCACCATTGTTCTCCATTCCGGGACAGGGGATCAGCCCCAGCATTTT. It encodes CASTIVLHSGTGDQPQHF.

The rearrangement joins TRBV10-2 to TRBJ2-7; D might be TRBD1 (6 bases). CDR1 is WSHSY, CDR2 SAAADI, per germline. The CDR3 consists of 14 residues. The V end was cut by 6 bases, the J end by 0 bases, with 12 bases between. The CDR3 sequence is CASSDRRYSYEQYF. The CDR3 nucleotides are TGCGCCAGCAGCGACAGGCGGTACTCCTACGAGCAGTACTTC.

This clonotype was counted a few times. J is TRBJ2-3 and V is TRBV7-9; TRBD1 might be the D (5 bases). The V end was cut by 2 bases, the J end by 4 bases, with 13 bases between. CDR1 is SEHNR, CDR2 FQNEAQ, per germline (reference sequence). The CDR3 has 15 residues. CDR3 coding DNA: TGTGCCAGCAGCTTATGGCCTCAGGGTCCAGATACGCAGTATTTT. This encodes CASSLWPQGPDTQYF.